These 7 T cell receptor beta chains came from one sample sequenced in a study of radiation and T cells in renal cell carcinoma. Time point of the sample: blood 4 weeks post-SBRT, at nephrectomy. The sample's treatment: 15 Gy SBRT to primary tumor, nephrectomy 4 weeks later. The protocol was immunoSEQ multiplex PCR, while the TCRdb copy is restricted to in-frame clones and leaves out a portion. The data show about 90,000 clones, 65% to 90% seen once. Sequencing used blood, obtained from a patient whose treatment included radiotherapy and nephrectomy. The receptors originated from a man in his sixties with renal cell carcinoma.

This clone appeared a few times. The chain couples TRBV28 to TRBJ1-5, with 7 nucleotides matching TRBD1. With V trimmed by 5 bases and J by 5 bases, 9 bases remained unmatched. The CDR3 extends over 15 amino acids. Germline V CDR1 and CDR2: MDHEN, SYDVKM. CDR3 sequence reads: CASSSRDRPHQPQHF. The CDR3 nucleotides are TGTGCCAGCAGTAGTCGGGACAGACCCCATCAGCCCCAGCATTTT.

This sequence joins TRBV28 and TRBJ2-7, with 7 bases matching TRBD1. J gave up 3 bases and V 6 bases, and 20 bases lay outside the gene matches. Germline loops: CDR1 MDHEN, CDR2 SYDVKM. This CDR3 comprises 18 residues. The CDR3 nucleotides read TGTGCCAGCAGATCTACCCTCTGGGACAGCCCCCGGGTCTACGAGCAGTACTTC. This gives the protein CASRSTLWDSPRVYEQYF.

This clone was seen more than once but under ten times. The chain carries TRBV29-1 and TRBJ1-4; the D is unclear. The germline V gene encodes CDR1 SQVTM and CDR2 ANQGSEA. V was clipped by 1 base and J by 11 bases, with 17 bases between them. This CDR3 is 14 amino acids long. This CDR3 reads CSVEAPGNPGKLFF. CDR3 DNA sequence: TGCAGCGTTGAAGCCCCAGGTAACCCTGGGAAACTGTTTTTT.

The chain uses TRBV10-1 and TRBJ2-6; D is undetermined. V lost 5 bases and J 5 bases, leaving 22 bases between the germline ends. The CDR3 length is 18 residues. Per germline, CDR1 WNHNN and CDR2 SYGVQD (reference sequence). CDR3: CASSRHQRSQSRANVLTF. In DNA form, the CDR3 reads TGCGCCAGCAGTCGCCATCAAAGATCGCAAAGTCGGGCCAACGTCCTGACTTTC.

This chain connects TRBV7-9 to TRBJ1-4; D not certain. Trimming stripped 1 base from V and 8 bases from J, with 5 bases between. The germline CDR1 and CDR2 sequences are SEHNR and FQNEAQ (reference sequence). The CDR3 is 12 amino acids. The CDR3 nucleotides read TGTGCCAGCAGCTTAGGTTCGGAAAAACTGTTTTTT. Translated, it gives CASSLGSEKLFF.

V gene TRBV28 combines with J gene TRBJ1-4; D uncertain. The V end was cut by 6 bases, the J end by 0 bases, with 5 bases between. CDR1 is MDHEN and CDR2 is SYDVKM in the germline V gene. There are 13 residues in the CDR3. The CDR3 protein is CASRGPTNEKLFF. For the CDR3, the DNA is TGTGCCAGCAGAGGCCCAACTAATGAAAAACTGTTTTTT.

The chain links TRBV27 to TRBJ2-1; TRBD1 might be the D (5 bases). Trimming took 6 bases from V and 6 from J, leaving 18 bases between them. The CDR3 covers 15 residues. Germline CDR1 and CDR2: MNHEY and SMNVEV (reference sequence). The CDR3 here is CASSPTAPSGNEQFF. The CDR3 coding sequence is TGTGCCAGCAGCCCGACAGCTCCCTCGGGCAATGAGCAGTTCTTC.